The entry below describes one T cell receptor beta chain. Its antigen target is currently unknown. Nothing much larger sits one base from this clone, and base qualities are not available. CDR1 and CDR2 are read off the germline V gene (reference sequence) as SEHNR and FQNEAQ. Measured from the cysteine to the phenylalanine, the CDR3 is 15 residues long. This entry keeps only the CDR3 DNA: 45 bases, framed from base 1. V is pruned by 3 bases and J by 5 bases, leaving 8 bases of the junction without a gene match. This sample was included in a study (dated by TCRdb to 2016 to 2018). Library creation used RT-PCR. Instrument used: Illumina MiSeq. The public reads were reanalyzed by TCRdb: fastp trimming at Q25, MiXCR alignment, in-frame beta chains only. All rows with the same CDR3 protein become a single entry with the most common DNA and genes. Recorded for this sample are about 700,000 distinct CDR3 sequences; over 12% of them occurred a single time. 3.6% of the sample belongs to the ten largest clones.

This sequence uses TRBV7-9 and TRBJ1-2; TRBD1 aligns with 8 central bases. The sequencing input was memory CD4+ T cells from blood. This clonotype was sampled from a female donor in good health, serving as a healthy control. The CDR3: CASSFSQGAGYGYTF. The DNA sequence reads TGTGCCAGCAGCTTCTCGCAGGGGGCGGGATATGGCTACACCTTC.